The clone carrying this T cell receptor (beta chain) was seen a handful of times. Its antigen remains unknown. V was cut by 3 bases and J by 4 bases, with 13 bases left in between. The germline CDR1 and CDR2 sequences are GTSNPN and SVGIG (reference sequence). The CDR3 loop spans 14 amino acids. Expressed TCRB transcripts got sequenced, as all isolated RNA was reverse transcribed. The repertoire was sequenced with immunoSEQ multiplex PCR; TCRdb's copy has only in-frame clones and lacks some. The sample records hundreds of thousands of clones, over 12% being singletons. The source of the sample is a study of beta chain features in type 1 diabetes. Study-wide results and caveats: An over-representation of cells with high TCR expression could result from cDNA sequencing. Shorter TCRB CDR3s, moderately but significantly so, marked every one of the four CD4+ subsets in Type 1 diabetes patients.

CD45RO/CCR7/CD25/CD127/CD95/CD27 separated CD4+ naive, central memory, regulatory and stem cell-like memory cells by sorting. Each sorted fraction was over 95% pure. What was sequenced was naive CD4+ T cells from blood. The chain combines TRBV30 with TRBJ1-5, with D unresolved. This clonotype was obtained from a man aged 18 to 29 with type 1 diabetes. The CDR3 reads CAWSSIDENQPQHF. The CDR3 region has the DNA TGTGCCTGGAGCAGCATTGACGAGAATCAGCCCCAGCATTTT.